The T cell receptor beta chain under discussion was sequenced for a study of Graves' ophthalmopathy and Graves' hyperthyroidism. Study-wide context: Peripheral blood was gathered at the point of initial diagnosis, before any treatment started.

Donors with ophthalmopathy: moderate-to-severe activity, CAS ≥3, NOSPECS ≥4, duration under 3 months. Lactation, pregnancy, uncontrolled infections and other autoimmune diseases were all grounds for excluding patients. PBMCs came from approximately 9.6 ml of fresh peripheral blood. Amplification of the TCR beta CDR3 regions used RNA transcripts (as template). Second-round multiplex PCR followed a first-round RT-PCR using HTBI primers. MiXCR, applied by TCRdb to the multiplex PCR reads, yields one record per CDR3 protein. The sample records about 210,000 distinct CDR3 sequences, under 30% being singletons. This clonotype was seen ten or more times. At one boundary the junction diverges from the germline segment, which might be a read error. The CDR3 contains 13 residues. Germline V gene sequence: CDR1 SGHTA, CDR2 FQGNSA.

Sequenced material: peripheral blood. The clonotype originates from a man aged 50-60 years with Graves' ophthalmopathy. The rearrangement uses TRBV7-2 and TRBJ2-5, with 9 bases aligning to TRBD2. CDR3 nucleotide sequence: TGTGCCAGCAGCTTAAAAGGACTAGCGCCTAGGAACTTC. The encoded protein is CASSLKGLAPRNF.